Shown below are 27 T cell receptor beta chains from a single sample sequenced in a study of OX40 agonist ivuxolimab in advanced cancers. Measured with immunoSEQ multiplex PCR; TCRdb has only the in-frame clones, and not every one. The sample lists around 140,000 clones, about nine tenths occurring once. The source was CD4+ or CD8+ T cells sorted from blood, collected in a trial of the OX40 agonist ivuxolimab. Source of these receptors: an adult with an advanced solid tumor such as melanoma, head and neck, liver or kidney cancer.

The V and J genes are TRBV7-2 and TRBJ1-2, with D perhaps matching TRBD1 (5 bases). Per germline, CDR1 SGHTA and CDR2 FQGNSA. Trimming cost V 4 bases and J 2 bases, with 14 bases left between them. The CDR3 consists of 15 residues. CDR3 amino acids: CASSSPHSGNYGYTF. The CDR3 nucleotides are TGTGCCAGCAGCTCCCCCCACTCAGGGAACTATGGCTACACCTTC. The full variable domain, completed using reference TRBV7-2 and TRBJ1-2, is GAGVSQSPSNKVTEKGKDVELRCDPISGHTALYWYRQSLGQGLEFLIYFQGNSAPDKSGLPSDRFSAERTGGSVSTLTIQRTQQEDSAVYLCASSSPHSGNYGYTFGSGTRLTVV.

The chain is built from TRBV19 and TRBJ2-1, with D perhaps being TRBD1 or TRBD2 (7 bases each). The germline V gene has CDR1 LNHDA and CDR2 SQIVND (reference sequence). V lost 6 bases and J 4 bases, leaving 16 bases between the germline ends. The CDR3 is 15 amino acids. CDR3 sequence reads: CASRPFQGGYNEQFF. The CDR3 region has the DNA TGTGCCAGTAGACCTTTTCAGGGGGGGTACAATGAGCAGTTCTTC.

The chain carries TRBV7-2 and TRBJ2-2; D may be TRBD1 (5 bases). Germline CDR1 reads SGHTA; CDR2 reads FQGNSA. The CDR3 has 15 residues. With 2 bases removed from V and 5 bases from J, the gap between germline ends came to 12 bases. CDR3 bases: TGTGCCAGCAGCTTAATTCAGGGATGGACCGGGGAGCTGTTTTTT. Residues: CASSLIQGWTGELFF.

The chain couples TRBV28 to TRBJ2-3; 9 bases agree with TRBD2. Germline V gives CDR1 MDHEN, CDR2 SYDVKM. V dropped 1 base and J dropped 6; count of bases not matched to a gene: 8. The CDR3 consists of 16 residues. The CDR3 DNA follows: TGTGCCAGCAGTTTATACGGTAGCGGGAGTGGGGATACGCAGTATTTT. Translation gives CASSLYGSGSGDTQYF.

This clone was seen once. This rearrangement joins TRBV5-1 to TRBJ2-7, with 8 positions matching TRBD2. CDR3 length: 15 amino acids. J was trimmed by 2 bases and V by 4 bases; bases with no gene match: 8. CDR1 is SGHRS and CDR2 is YFSETQ in the germline V gene. The CDR3 coding sequence is TGCGCCAGCAGCCCCAACGGGGGGGCAGCCTACGAGCAGTACTTC. Translating gives CASSPNGGAAYEQYF.

J is TRBJ2-1 and V is TRBV5-1; 9 bases map to TRBD1. The germline V gene has CDR1 SGHRS and CDR2 YFSETQ. V shed 3 bases, J shed 0 bases, and the junction held 7 bases outside the gene matches. The CDR3 has 17 residues. CDR3 DNA sequence: TGCGCCAGCAGCTGGGTCGGGGGACAGGGCTCCTACAATGAGCAGTTCTTC. Residues: CASSWVGGQGSYNEQFF.

V usage is TRBV2 and J usage is TRBJ1-1; 8 bases line up with TRBD1. The junction had 7 bases not matched to a gene; V was cut back by 6 bases and J by 1 base. The CDR3 contains 15 residues. In germline, CDR1 is SNHLY, CDR2 FYNNEI. The CDR3 DNA reads TGTGCCAGCAGAGTAGACAGGGGCCCGAACACTGAAGCTTTCTTT. The encoded protein is CASRVDRGPNTEAFF.

The chain recombines TRBV9 with TRBJ2-6; 8 bases line up with TRBD2. This CDR3 has 18 residues. J was trimmed by 0 bases and V by 4 bases; bases with no gene match: 9. Germline CDR1 reads SGDLS; CDR2 reads YYNGEE. The CDR3 reads CASSPGGGLSSGANVLTF. CDR3 bases: TGTGCCAGCAGCCCGGGGGGGGGCCTCAGCTCTGGGGCCAACGTCCTGACTTTC.

The chain couples TRBV27 to TRBJ2-7; unclear D gene. CDR1 and CDR2 from the germline V gene are MNHEY and SMNVEV (reference sequence). The CDR3 length is 17 residues. Deletions cut 5 bases from V and 3 bases from J, with 23 bases between. The CDR3 DNA is TGTGCCAGCAGTCCACTGGTCGGGTTTTCGAGCGACTACGAGCAGTACTTC. It codes for CASSPLVGFSSDYEQYF.

The chain carries TRBV4-2 and TRBJ2-5; D is undetermined. The J call is doubtful: the DNA matches TRBJ2-7 better. CDR3 size: 15 residues. The V gene's germline CDR1 is LGHNA and CDR2 YNFKEQ. The CDR3 loop is CASSQEEGDTYEQYF. The CDR3 DNA reads as TGTGCCAGCAGCCAAGAGGAAGGAGATACCTACGAGCAGTACTTC.

The genes are TRBV9 and TRBJ2-1; D unresolved. Deletions cut 0 bases from V and 6 bases from J, with 16 bases between. Germline values: CDR1 SGDLS, CDR2 YYNGEE. This CDR3 has 16 amino acids. In DNA form, the CDR3 reads TGTGCCAGCAGCGTAGCTGCGGAAGGTACGGTCAATGAGCAGTTCTTC. It specifies CASSVAAEGTVNEQFF.

The V and J genes are TRBV5-1 and TRBJ1-5, with D perhaps matching TRBD1 (5 bases). Germline assignment: CDR1 SGHRS and CDR2 YFSETQ. Trimming removed 2 bases from V and 6 bases from J, with 15 bases in between. The CDR3 spans 15 residues. This CDR3 reads CASSFHGGDGQPQHF. The CDR3 DNA sequence: TGCGCCAGCAGCTTTCATGGTGGGGACGGTCAGCCCCAGCATTTT.

J is TRBJ2-2 and V is TRBV28; D gene uncertain. Trimming cost V 1 base and J 1 base, with 16 bases left between them. The V gene's germline CDR1 is MDHEN and CDR2 SYDVKM. This CDR3 region has 18 residues. This CDR3 is CASSLSMWKDENTGELFF. CDR3 DNA: TGTGCCAGCAGTTTATCAATGTGGAAGGATGAGAACACCGGGGAGCTGTTTTTT. Looking up the rest from reference TRBV28 and TRBJ2-2 gives the full variable domain: DVKVTQSSRYLVKRTGEKVFLECVQDMDHENMFWYRQDPGLGLRLIYFSYDVKMKEKGDIPEGYSVSREKKERFSLILESASTNQTSMYLCASSLSMWKDENTGELFFGEGSRLTVL.

The chain uses TRBV18 and TRBJ2-7; D gene uncertain. Per the germline V gene, CDR1 is KGHSH and CDR2 is LQKENI. The CDR3 sequence is 14 residues long. V lost 2 bases and J lost 0, with 8 bases in between. The CDR3 region has the DNA TGTGCCAGCTCACCATTGGAGAGCTCCTACGAGCAGTACTTC. Encoded protein: CASSPLESSYEQYF.

The table lists this clone with a few counts. The chain uses TRBV9 and TRBJ1-2; TRBD1 is a possible D gene (5 bases). The CDR3 sequence is 14 residues long. The germline V and J ends were trimmed by 5 bases and 3 bases, with 14 bases remaining between them. The germline V gene encodes CDR1 SGDLS and CDR2 YYNGEE. The CDR3 coding sequence is TGTGCCAGCAGGACCAGGGAGACCGACTATGGCTACACCTTC. Its protein is CASRTRETDYGYTF.

The chain is built from TRBV18 and TRBJ2-7, with D tentatively TRBD1 or TRBD2 (6 bases each). Trimming removed 3 bases at V and 4 bases at J, with 19 bases between. This CDR3 spans 16 amino acids. Germline V gives CDR1 KGHSH, CDR2 LQKENI. The chain's CDR3 is CASSPSRITGRYEQYF. The CDR3 DNA follows: TGTGCCAGCTCACCTTCACGGATTACAGGGAGGTACGAGCAGTACTTC. Supplemented by reference TRBV18 and TRBJ2-7, the full variable domain reads NAGVMQNPRHLVRRRGQEARLRCSPMKGHSHVYWYRQLPEEGLKFMVYLQKENIIDESGMPKERFSAEFPKEGPSILRIQQVVRGDSAAYFCASSPSRITGRYEQYFGPGTRLTVT.

This clone was seen a few times. The chain recombines TRBV11-2 with TRBJ2-2, with TRBD1 matching over 7 bases. Per germline, CDR1 SGHAT and CDR2 FQNNGV. The CDR3 extends over 15 amino acids. The junction had 2 bases not matched to a gene; V was cut back by 0 bases and J by 4 bases. CDR3 DNA sequence: TGTGCCAGCAGCTTAGAGGCAGGGGGCACCGGGGAGCTGTTTTTT. It yields the protein CASSLEAGGTGELFF.

The chain is built from TRBV5-6 and TRBJ2-7, with 9 bases lining up with TRBD2. Trimming at V came to 3 bases and at J to 4 bases, leaving 8 bases not matched to a gene. This CDR3 has 15 amino acids. The germline V gene has CDR1 SGHDT and CDR2 YYEEEE. As DNA, the CDR3 is TGTGCCAGCAGCTGGTTAGCGGGAGCGACTTACGAGCAGTACTTC. As protein: CASSWLAGATYEQYF.

The J gene is TRBJ2-5, the V gene TRBV4-3; 12 nucleotides line up with TRBD1. Germline values: CDR1 LGHNA, CDR2 YSLEER. The V segment lost 4 bases and the J segment 4 bases; nucleotides outside the gene matches: 1. The CDR3 runs 14 residues. CDR3: CASSPGQGAETQYF. The CDR3, as DNA: TGCGCCAGCAGCCCGGGACAGGGGGCAGAGACCCAGTACTTC.

This rearrangement joins TRBV25-1 to TRBJ1-1; D is uncertain. The germline CDR1 and CDR2 sequences are MGHDK and SYGVNS. Trimming shortened V by 4 bases and J by 1 base, and 10 bases separated the two germline ends. The CDR3 covers 14 residues. The CDR3 nucleotides are TGTGCCAGCAGTGTTACACCGGCGAACACTGAAGCTTTCTTT. Translated: CASSVTPANTEAFF.

The V call is TRBV5-4, the J call TRBJ2-2; D possibly corresponds to TRBD1 (5 bases). Trimming pared 1 base from V and 1 base from J, leaving 5 bases between. This CDR3 comprises 14 residues. Germline CDR1 and CDR2: SGHNT and YYREEE (reference sequence). Here the CDR3 DNA reads TGTGCCAGCAGCTTGACAGGGAACACCGGGGAGCTGTTTTTT. Residues: CASSLTGNTGELFF.

This chain connects TRBV28 to TRBJ2-3; D unclear. Trimming stripped 5 bases from V and 1 base from J, with 16 bases between. Germline V CDR1 and CDR2: MDHEN, SYDVKM. CDR3 size: 16 residues. CDR3: CASSPYERLGTDTQYF. The CDR3 DNA is TGTGCCAGCAGTCCCTATGAGAGGTTGGGCACAGATACGCAGTATTTT.

Concerning this clone: The junction departs from germline at one end; a sequencing error may be responsible. The chain links TRBV7-3 to TRBJ1-4; weak D call: TRBD1 (5 bases). The germline V gene has CDR1 SGHTA and CDR2 FQGTGA. CDR3 length equals 16 residues. The CDR3 DNA is TGTGCCAGCAGCCTAACAGGTCCCGCAACTAATGAAAAACTGTTTTTT. Its protein is CASSLTGPATNEKLFF.

This clone was counted once. V is TRBV10-3 and J is TRBJ1-4; TRBD1 agrees at 8 bases. This CDR3 comprises 15 residues. Germline V gene data show CDR1 as ENHRY and CDR2 as SYGVKD. With 9 bases clipped from V and 2 bases from J, the junction kept 8 bases outside the gene matches. Here the CDR3 reads CAIGTRQGTNEKLFF. CDR3 DNA: TGTGCCATAGGGACCCGACAGGGGACTAATGAAAAACTGTTTTTT.

This clone was counted a few times. V gene TRBV19 combines with J gene TRBJ1-5; no definite D call. Trimming took off 4 bases at V and 6 bases at J, with 16 bases between the two ends. In germline, CDR1 is LNHDA, CDR2 SQIVND (reference sequence). This CDR3 spans 15 amino acids. The CDR3 nucleotides are TGTGCCAGTAGTAGAAGGAGCGGACCTATTCAGCCCCAGCATTTT. Translated: CASSRRSGPIQPQHF.

This chain links TRBV28 with TRBJ2-7; TRBD1 matches 7 bases. The CDR3 extends over 12 amino acids. After removal of 7 bases from V and 4 bases from J, the junction contained 4 bases not matched to a gene. Germline V gene data show CDR1 as MDHEN and CDR2 as SYDVKM. The CDR3 spells CASTGTAYEQYF. The DNA for the CDR3 is TGTGCCAGCACTGGGACAGCTTACGAGCAGTACTTC.

Remarks on this clone: Other DNA variants within this sample encode the same CDR3. The chain has TRBV28 and TRBJ1-2, with unresolved D. Germline loops: CDR1 MDHEN, CDR2 SYDVKM. The CDR3 contains 12 residues. The V gene lost 7 bases and the J gene lost 4 bases, with 10 bases spanning the gap. The CDR3 loop is CASTRDVYGYTF. CDR3 DNA sequence: TGTGCCAGCACTCGAGACGTCTATGGCTACACCTTC.